The source of this T cell receptor (beta chain) is a study of neurological immune-mediated disorders. Study observations and caveats: The greatest degree of TCR clonal expansion was observed in HTLV-1-associated myelopathy, with the lowest in multiple sclerosis, below that of healthy controls.

The CDR3 extends over 15 amino acids. Looked up from germline, CDR1 is KGHSH and CDR2 is LQKENI. Losses at the gene ends were 3 bases for V and 3 bases for J; bases not matched to a gene: 2. A total of 2 million PBMCs stored at -80 degrees C provided the unsorted libraries. This clonotype has ten or more counts. Its antigen is currently unknown. By 5'RACE with 10-nucleotide random UMIs, the cDNA was made. TCRdb ran MiXCR on the 5' RACE reads and lists one entry per CDR3 protein. The table lists tens of thousands of distinct CDR3 sequences, around 3.5% of them singletons, with just under 3% in the top ten.

This sequence was found in a woman between 45 and 60 years old with multiple sclerosis. Sequencing was carried out using PBMCs. The rearrangement joins TRBV18 to TRBJ2-1; 10 bases match TRBD1. The CDR3 here is CASSPWTGGYNEQFF. In DNA, the CDR3 is TGTGCCAGCTCACCCTGGACAGGGGGCTACAATGAGCAGTTCTTC.